This TCR beta chain was observed in a study of shared clonotypes between healthy human individuals (dated by TCRdb to 2019 to 2021). General notes on the study: The cohort included a few men and two women between 18 and 49 years of age. To estimate repertoire size and how much clonotypes are shared between individuals, the study performed deep sequencing of blood TCR repertoires from five healthy adults. Per donor, leukapheresis produced somewhere between about 0.85 and 10 billion PBMCs. For each donor, three plates each were used for CD4 naive and CD4 memory, two plates were used for CD8 naive, and one plate was used for CD8 memory. Libraries were prepared and TCR repertoires were sequenced by different laboratories using diverse techniques, in order to increase sequencing depth and limit assay-specific biases. General findings and caveats noted by the study authors: The small number of donors limited the genetic and exposure-history diversity represented. Naive subsets generally had larger estimated clonotype richness than memory subsets did. Only blood was sampled, and tissue TCR repertoires likely differ from those in blood. Based on pairwise subsampling, the degree of clonotype sharing among donors was expected to be affected by sequencing depth. About 4.5% of naive CD4, 3.5% of naive CD8, roughly 2.4% of memory CD4, and 0.35% to 0.5% of memory CD8 clonotypes were shared across several donors. Higher generation probabilities were observed for clonotypes shared by all four sorted-subset donors than for non-shared clonotypes. Even with the large sequencing depth, rarefaction of the sorted-subset datasets indicated that sequencing was incomplete.

The donors were healthy, HIV-negative adults with no recently reported acute infections or vaccinations. Every donor was a Caucasian adult residing in Nashville, Tennessee, USA. Magnetic negative selection was used to enrich CD4+ T cells, after which naive cells were positively selected on CD45RA and the negative fraction became the memory subset. Blood was obtained by leukapheresis, after which PBMCs were separated by Ficoll-Histopaque density gradient centrifugation and cryopreserved in liquid nitrogen vapor phase. Purity and quantity of every magnetically sorted T cell population were checked by analytical flow cytometry. Genomic DNA was isolated from each sorted fraction and quantified by UV absorbance on a Nanodrop 2000c. Using the deep immunoSEQ assay, multiplex PCR amplified TCR CDR3 regions from genomic DNA. Genomic DNA extracted from each cell subset was distributed evenly over all wells of several immunoSEQ 96-well plates, and each plate served as one replicate. For sorted subsets, approximately 190 ng genomic DNA, equal to 30,000 to 35,000 T cell genomes, was loaded into each replicate PCR. The purified libraries were quantified using a Qubit 3.0 fluorometer, sized with a Bioanalyzer 2100, and then quantified again using the KAPA Library Quantification kit. A separate single-read 150-cycle Illumina NextSeq 550 flow cell was used to sequence each immunoSEQ 96-well plate. As for how the authors treated the data: Because the immunoSEQ output held only junctional sequences and lacked quality scores, the filtering could not match the filtering applied to full-length reads. Sequences were annotated with PyIR, a Python wrapper for IgBLAST v1.9, and V/J genes and CDR3 were assigned using IMGT germline references. Reads were removed for weak V/J assignments (E-value above 1e-6), missing CDR3, stop codons, out-of-frame junctions, or ambiguous translated residues. V3J clonotypes were defined as sequences sharing an identical inferred V gene, J gene, and CDR3 amino acid sequence. Percentage overlap between repertoires was computed as shared unique clonotypes divided by the size of the smaller repertoire. Richness of each repertoire was evaluated using RTK rarefaction, the Chao1 estimator, and Recon v2.1 estimates of unobserved clonotypes. Generation probabilities for all TCRbeta clonotypes obtained by the gDNA method from a handful of donors were computed using OLGA. TCRdb took this table from immuneACCESS and kept in-frame rearrangements with V and J called. Such tables lack part of the clones; where checked against another copy, unresolved V genes explain under half of the gap, and the rest is unexplained. V and J calls and clone size are those listed in that table; D and trimming were worked out from the DNA. In all, the sample holds about 2.4 million clones, and around nine tenths of those were seen once. The ten biggest clones cover 0.11% to 0.15% of the sample.

This clone was seen a single time. Its target antigen remains unknown. Base quality data are lacking; no much larger clone is found one base away. Other DNA variants within this sample encode the same CDR3. The germline V gene specifies SGHDT as CDR1 and YYEEEE as CDR2. Trimming accounts for 1 base at V and 2 bases at J, while the number of junction bases matched to no gene is 2. The CDR3 goes from the cysteine to the phenylalanine over 15 residues. Just the 45-base CDR3 DNA is kept, in frame starting at base 1. The clonotype comes from a man in his late teens or twenties in good health. The chain is encoded by TRBV5-6 joined to TRBJ2-3, and TRBD1 matches 9 of the central bases. What was sequenced was naive CD4+ T cells sorted from blood. Sample cell subset or site, as interpreted from the label and publication: CD45RA+ positively selected. CDR3 reads: CASSLRDRDTDTQYF. The DNA reads TGTGCCAGCAGCTTGAGGGACAGGGACACAGATACGCAGTATTTT.